The T cell receptor (beta chain) described here comes from a study of OX40 agonist ivuxolimab in advanced cancers. On the study more broadly: Ivuxolimab, an antibody acting as an agonist of OX40 (CD134), was used to treat patients. Of mixed ages from roughly 23 to 85 and averaging approximately 60 years, the group was roughly 83% male. Ivuxolimab was delivered to patients intravenously every 2 weeks at doses spanning 0.01 to 10 mg/kg.

Findings of the study overall: The study did not work out the antigen specificity of the expanded peripheral T cells.

A note on this clone: What it binds is unknown.

Only in-frame clones appear in the TCRdb table, and some are missing; sequencing was by immunoSEQ multiplex PCR. In the table there are 70,000 to 75,000 clones, around 86% of which are singletons. V shed 5 bases, J shed 2 bases, and the junction held 2 bases outside the gene matches. Germline V gene sequence: CDR1 SGHVS, CDR2 FNYEAQ. The CDR3 totals 14 residues. The receptor comes from an adult with an advanced solid tumor such as melanoma, head and neck, liver or kidney cancer. The genes are TRBV7-6 and TRBJ1-5, with 8 bases identical to TRBD1. Specimen: CD4+ or CD8+ T cells sorted from blood, collected in a trial of the OX40 agonist ivuxolimab. This CDR3 is CASSRGQGNQPQHF. CDR3 sequence (DNA): TGTGCCAGCAGCCGGGGACAGGGCAATCAGCCCCAGCATTTT.